Each of the 10 T cell receptor beta chains below was sequenced from the same sample in a study of CD8 T cells in Susac syndrome. Random hexamers were used to reverse transcribe an amount of about 0.45 to 1 ug RNA. From the immunoSEQ multiplex PCR reads, TCRdb called clonotypes with MiXCR, one entry per CDR3 protein. The sample lists around 200,000 distinct CDR3 sequences; around 95% were seen once. The sequencing input was CD4+ T cells from PBMCs. Source of these receptors: a human donor in good health.

The chain carries TRBV4-1 and TRBJ1-3; D gene ambiguous. Germline CDR1 reads MGHRA; CDR2 reads YSYEKL. The CDR3 runs 15 residues. The V gene lost 3 bases and the J gene lost 4 bases, with 13 bases spanning the gap. CDR3 bases: TGCGCCAGCAGCCAGGAAGCGACACGGGGAAACACCATATATTTT. This gives the protein CASSQEATRGNTIYF.

This chain joins TRBV3-1 and TRBJ2-7; 9 nucleotides agree with TRBD1. V was pared by 4 bases and J by 2 bases, with 3 bases of the junction left unmatched. CDR1 LGHDT and CDR2 YNNKEL come from the germline V gene (reference sequence). This CDR3 has 14 amino acids. The DNA of the CDR3 is TGTGCCAGCAGCCCGGACAGGGGCACCTACGAGCAGTACTTC. This encodes CASSPDRGTYEQYF.

The chain carries TRBV6-5 and TRBJ2-3; D is possibly TRBD1 (6 bases). The CDR3 is 14 residues long. V lost 6 bases to trimming and J lost 4 bases, with 14 bases between them. Germline values: CDR1 MNHEY, CDR2 SVGAGI. The CDR3 bases are TGTGCCAGCAGGACAGGAGGTTTCGCAGATACGCAGTATTTT. Its protein is CASRTGGFADTQYF.

J is TRBJ1-1 and V is TRBV20-1; no clear D gene. Trimming removed 2 bases from V and 4 bases from J, with 14 bases in between. The CDR3 totals 14 residues. Germline lookup yields CDR1 DFQATT and CDR2 SNEGSKA (reference sequence). CDR3: CSARRTAGSTEAFF. Written as DNA, the CDR3 is TGCAGTGCTAGAAGGACGGCCGGGAGCACTGAAGCTTTCTTT.

A single count supports this clonotype. V is TRBV7-2 and J is TRBJ1-1, with 9 bases fitting TRBD1. The V segment lost 5 bases and the J segment 5 bases; nucleotides outside the gene matches: 12. The CDR3 sequence is 16 residues long. CDR1 and CDR2 (germline): SGHTA, FQGNSA. In nucleotides, the CDR3 is TGTGCCAGCAGCCCGAGACCACAGGGGGCGAGTACTGAAGCTTTCTTT. Translation: CASSPRPQGASTEAFF.

The CDR3 sequence is CASSQIPPGYGYTF. The CDR3 DNA reads TGTGCCAGCAGCCAAATCCCTCCGGGCTATGGCTACACCTTC. The rearrangement joins TRBV3-1 to TRBJ1-2, with D uncertain. CDR1 and CDR2 from the germline V gene are LGHDT and YNNKEL (reference sequence). This CDR3 is built from 14 residues. V was trimmed by 2 bases and J by 4 bases, leaving 11 bases between them.

The V gene is TRBV14, the J gene TRBJ2-7; 8 positions match TRBD1. This CDR3 has 17 amino acids. V lost 4 bases and J lost 0; bases outside the gene matches: 11. CDR1 is SGHDN and CDR2 is FVKESK in the germline V gene. CDR3 amino acids: CASSPLRQGTASYEQYF. The CDR3 DNA follows: TGTGCCAGCAGCCCGCTTCGACAGGGGACGGCCTCCTACGAGCAGTACTTC.

This chain links TRBV15 with TRBJ2-3; D ambiguous. The CDR3 runs 14 residues. Trimming left V 2 bases short and J 2 bases short, with 8 bases between. Per germline, CDR1 LNHNV and CDR2 YYDKDF (reference sequence). CDR3 in DNA: TGTGCCACCAGCAGAAGGAGAGCCACAGATACGCAGTATTTT. This sequence encodes CATSRRRATDTQYF.

This clonotype was seen only once. The chain combines TRBV29-1 with TRBJ2-1, with 9 bases fitting TRBD1. CDR1 is SQVTM, CDR2 ANQGSEA, per germline. After removal of 3 bases from V and 3 bases from J, the junction contained 9 bases not matched to a gene. This CDR3 contains 16 residues. The CDR3 loop reads CSVESPGQGLYNEQFF. The CDR3 DNA follows: TGCAGCGTTGAGTCGCCGGGACAGGGTCTCTACAATGAGCAGTTCTTC.

The gene calls are TRBV29-1 and TRBJ1-2; 9 bases line up with TRBD1. V lost 2 bases, J lost 8 bases, and 6 bases stayed unmatched. CDR1 is SQVTM, CDR2 ANQGSEA, per germline. This CDR3 comprises 13 residues. The CDR3 sequence is CSVEKDRGRGYTF. The CDR3 DNA sequence: TGCAGCGTTGAAAAGGACAGGGGAAGAGGCTACACCTTC. The full variable domain, with the rest looked up from reference TRBV29-1 and TRBJ1-2, is SAVISQKPSRDICQRGTSLTIQCQVDSQVTMMFWYRQQPGQSLTLIATANQGSEATYESGFVIDKFPISRPNLTFSTLTVSNMSPEDSSIYLCSVEKDRGRGYTFGSGTRLTVV.